The T cell receptor beta chain described here comes from a study of shared clonotypes between healthy human individuals. The DNA input per sorted-subset replicate PCR was 200 to 250 ng, corresponding to tens of thousands of T cell genomes. Measured with immunoSEQ multiplex PCR; TCRdb has only the in-frame clones, and not every one. Of about 2.4 million clones in the sample, 90% to 95% are singletons; the top ten hold more than 0.35%. The CDR3 loop spans 14 amino acids. In germline, CDR1 is LGHNA, CDR2 YNFKEQ. V lost 0 bases to trimming and J lost 7 bases, with 13 bases between them. The sample was naive CD4+ T cells from PBMCs. Indicated subset: CD45RA+ positively selected. The V and J genes are TRBV4-2 and TRBJ2-7; the D is unclear. This TCR came from a man aged 18 to 30 in good health. Some clones in this sample may be carry-over from other donors' samples. The CDR3 region is CASSQDPALGEQYF. CDR3 coding DNA: TGTGCCAGCAGCCAAGACCCCGCTCTTGGGGAGCAGTACTTC.